This T cell receptor beta chain was found in a study of cytomegalovirus exposure and HLA in healthy donors. Whole-study results and caveats: Rare TCR sequences dominated, though some public TCRs recurred in many donors. In vitro confirmation showed three CMV-associated chains to be CMV antigen specific.

CDR3 length equals 13 residues. Germline V gives CDR1 LNHDA, CDR2 SQIVND (reference sequence). Concerning this clone itself: What it recognizes is unknown. One end of the junction varies from germline; a read error may be responsible. This sample includes further DNA sequences coding for the same CDR3.

PCR primers comprised 60 Vbeta and 13 Jbeta primers. The data were produced by immunoSEQ multiplex PCR, yet TCRdb's version contains in-frame clones alone and is incomplete. The sample consists of roughly 160,000 clones, roughly three quarters of them appearing once. The TCR was taken from a man aged 60 to 69 in good health and CMV-seronegative. The rearrangement links TRBV19 to TRBJ2-7; tentatively, D is TRBD2 (5 bases). The sample consisted of PBMCs. The CDR3 DNA reads TGTGCTAGTAGTCCACTCCTCCGAGGGGAGCAGTACTTC. Translated: CASSPLLRGEQYF.